Shown below are 18 T cell receptor beta chains from a single sample sequenced in a study of beta chain features in type 1 diabetes. Sequenced material consisted of expressed TCRB transcripts (all of the isolated RNA was reverse transcribed). TCRdb's copy holds only in-frame clones and misses some; the assay was immunoSEQ multiplex PCR. The table records 680,000 or so clones, 15% to 18% of them present only once. What was sequenced was naive CD4+ T cells from blood. These receptors were taken from a man aged 18 to 29 in good health.

The genes are TRBV15 and TRBJ2-7; D may be TRBD1 (5 bases). Germline-derived CDR1 and CDR2 are LNHNV and YYDKDF (reference sequence). The CDR3 covers 15 residues. Trimming pared 0 bases from V and 7 bases from J, leaving 16 bases between. CDR3 sequence (DNA): TGTGCCACCAGCAGAGATCTGGCAGGGTTCGAGGAGCAGTACTTC. It codes for CATSRDLAGFEEQYF.

V gene TRBV18 combines with J gene TRBJ2-2, with D possibly being TRBD1 (6 bases). The CDR3 is 15 residues long. The V gene's germline CDR1 is KGHSH and CDR2 LQKENI. The ends were cut back, 5 bases at V and 2 bases at J, with 12 bases in the middle. CDR3 nucleotide sequence: TGTGCCAGCTCAACCGACAGGAGTAACACCGGGGAGCTGTTTTTT. Encoded protein: CASSTDRSNTGELFF.

This clone was counted a few times. The V call is TRBV7-2, the J call TRBJ2-3; D is perhaps TRBD1 (6 bases). The CDR3 has 13 residues. Germline CDR1 and CDR2: SGHTA and FQGNSA. V gave up 5 bases and J gave up 1 base, with 7 bases separating them. The CDR3 spells CASSRQGTDTQYF. The CDR3 coding sequence is TGTGCCAGCAGCCGACAGGGCACAGATACGCAGTATTTT.

This clone was counted between two and nine times. The V call is TRBV5-4, the J call TRBJ1-2, with TRBD1 matching over 7 bases. From germline, CDR1 is SGHNT and CDR2 YYREEE (reference sequence). The CDR3 covers 14 residues. With 0 bases clipped from V and 8 bases from J, the junction kept 7 bases outside the gene matches. CDR3 loop: CASSLDAGGEGYTF. CDR3 DNA sequence: TGTGCCAGCAGCTTGGACGCAGGGGGAGAAGGCTACACCTTC.

This clone was seen a handful of times. The chain combines TRBV5-6 with TRBJ1-2, with D possibly being TRBD1 (6 bases). V was cut by 1 base and J by 0 bases, with 13 bases left in between. This CDR3 contains 16 residues. Germline loops: CDR1 SGHDT, CDR2 YYEEEE. CDR3 coding DNA: TGTGCCAGCAGCTTGTTTGGGACACCAGCTAACTATGGCTACACCTTC. Its translation is CASSLFGTPANYGYTF.

J is TRBJ2-5 and V is TRBV28; 8 positions match TRBD2. The CDR3 sequence is 13 residues long. The J segment lost 1 base and the V segment lost 8 bases, leaving 3 bases of the junction unmatched. Germline V lookup: CDR1 MDHEN, CDR2 SYDVKM. For the CDR3, the DNA is TGTGCCAGCGGGCGGGGGGCCCAAGAGACCCAGTACTTC. Amino acid sequence: CASGRGAQETQYF.

The rearrangement uses TRBV28 and TRBJ2-7, with 9 positions matching TRBD1. CDR3 length equals 14 residues. The germline V gene has CDR1 MDHEN and CDR2 SYDVKM. Trimming took 6 bases from V and 4 from J; bases not matched to a gene: 7. The CDR3, as DNA: TGTGCCAGCAGGGACTCCGGGACAGGGTACGAGCAGTACTTC. Encoded protein: CASRDSGTGYEQYF.

This clone was counted only a few times. The rearrangement links TRBV5-1 to TRBJ1-4, with TRBD1 identical over 7 bases. The J segment lost 8 bases and the V segment lost 0 bases, leaving 7 bases of the junction unmatched. The CDR3 sequence is 15 residues long. Germline values: CDR1 SGHRS, CDR2 YFSETQ. Here the CDR3 reads CASSLAGRGNEKLFF. In nucleotides, the CDR3 is TGCGCCAGCAGCTTGGCCGGCAGGGGGAACGAAAAACTGTTTTTT. The full variable domain, with the rest looked up from reference TRBV5-1 and TRBJ1-4, is KAGVTQTPRYLIKTRGQQVTLSCSPISGHRSVSWYQQTPGQGLQFLFEYFSETQRNKGNFPGRFSGRQFSNSRSEMNVSTLELGDSALYLCASSLAGRGNEKLFFGSGTQLSVL.

There are a few counts of this clone. This chain joins TRBV7-3 and TRBJ2-3, with unresolved D. V was pared by 3 bases and J by 0 bases, with 7 bases between. CDR1 is SGHTA, CDR2 FQGTGA, per germline. The CDR3 spans 14 residues. DNA for the CDR3: TGTGCCAGCAGCTTCCAGACTAGCACAGATACGCAGTATTTT. Translated, it gives CASSFQTSTDTQYF.

J is TRBJ1-1 and V is TRBV14, with 8 bases matching TRBD1. After removal of 8 bases from V and 2 bases from J, the junction contained 10 bases not matched to a gene. CDR1 is SGHDN and CDR2 is FVKESK in the germline V gene. This CDR3 contains 15 residues. The CDR3 nucleotides are TGTGCCAGCGGCAAACAGGGGGGTGTTAACACTGAAGCTTTCTTT. The encoded protein is CASGKQGGVNTEAFF.

The chain recombines TRBV20-1 with TRBJ2-1; D is unresolved. CDR1 DFQATT and CDR2 SNEGSKA come from the germline V gene (reference sequence). V lost 5 bases and J lost 6, with 8 bases in between. This CDR3 spans 11 amino acids. CDR3 loop: CSAYRVNEQFF. The DNA for the CDR3 is TGCAGTGCTTATAGGGTCAATGAGCAGTTCTTC.

The rearrangement joins TRBV28 to TRBJ2-5; D ambiguous. Germline assignment: CDR1 MDHEN and CDR2 SYDVKM. CDR3 size: 11 residues. The germline V and J ends were trimmed by 5 bases and 5 bases, with 6 bases remaining between them. The CDR3 region has the DNA TGTGCCAGCAGTATAGGGGAGACCCAGTACTTC. Encoded protein: CASSIGETQYF.

The rearrangement uses TRBV7-9 and TRBJ1-6; D unresolved. Trimming took 3 bases from V and 7 from J, leaving 7 bases between them. The CDR3 sequence is 13 residues long. The germline V gene has CDR1 SEHNR and CDR2 FQNEAQ (reference sequence). The CDR3 DNA sequence: TGTGCCAGCAGCTTCTCCGCCAATTCACCCCTCCACTTT. It codes for CASSFSANSPLHF.

J is TRBJ2-5 and V is TRBV18, with unresolved D. The germline V gene has CDR1 KGHSH and CDR2 LQKENI. The CDR3 contains 13 residues. The germline V and J ends were trimmed by 3 bases and 3 bases, with 8 bases remaining between them. CDR3 sequence: CASSPRQEETQYF. CDR3 DNA sequence: TGTGCCAGCTCACCGCGGCAGGAAGAGACCCAGTACTTC.

This clone was seen a few times. The chain couples TRBV10-3 to TRBJ2-7, with D perhaps TRBD2 (5 bases). Germline CDR1 and CDR2: ENHRY and SYGVKD. This CDR3 comprises 13 residues. V was clipped by 5 bases and J by 1 base, with 9 bases between them. The CDR3 sequence: CAISIGLSYEQYF. In nucleotides, the CDR3 is TGTGCCATCAGTATAGGACTTTCCTACGAGCAGTACTTC.

This clone was counted a few times. This sequence joins TRBV5-1 and TRBJ1-1, with 10 bases lining up with TRBD1. Trimming cost V 2 bases and J 6 bases; bases outside gene matches: 10. Germline assignment: CDR1 SGHRS and CDR2 YFSETQ. The CDR3 is 16 residues long. The CDR3 nucleotides read TGCGCCAGCAGCTTTATGCCAATTGGACAGGGGGCTGAAGCTTTCTTT. Amino acids: CASSFMPIGQGAEAFF. The complete variable domain, with remaining parts taken from reference TRBV5-1 and TRBJ1-1, reads KAGVTQTPRYLIKTRGQQVTLSCSPISGHRSVSWYQQTPGQGLQFLFEYFSETQRNKGNFPGRFSGRQFSNSRSEMNVSTLELGDSALYLCASSFMPIGQGAEAFFGQGTRLTVV.

The rearrangement uses TRBV5-1 and TRBJ2-2; perhaps TRBD1 as D (6 bases). In germline, CDR1 is SGHRS, CDR2 YFSETQ. The CDR3 runs 15 residues. V was pared by 0 bases and J by 6 bases, with 12 bases between. The CDR3 sequence is CASSLATGSPGELFF. Written as DNA, the CDR3 is TGCGCCAGCAGCTTGGCGACAGGCAGTCCCGGGGAGCTGTTTTTT.

The V call is TRBV10-3, the J call TRBJ1-2; possibly TRBD1 for D (6 bases). Germline V lookup: CDR1 ENHRY, CDR2 SYGVKD. With 8 bases removed from V and 6 bases from J, the gap between germline ends came to 16 bases. The CDR3 sequence is 13 residues long. In nucleotides, the CDR3 is TGTGCCATCGACGCGAGGGGGGAGGATGGCTACACCTTC. It translates to CAIDARGEDGYTF.